These 9 T cell receptor beta chains share one sample of origin, sequenced in a study of blood T cell repertoires in COVID-19. TCRdb keeps only in-frame clones here, not all; method: immunoSEQ multiplex PCR. The sample includes fewer than 200,000 clones, 70% to 90% seen only once; the top ten take roughly 8.3%. Input material: peripheral blood. These receptor sequences come from a woman aged 55-75 years with COVID-19, enrolled during active disease.

V and J are TRBV5-6 and TRBJ1-1; D is undetermined. The CDR3 loop spans 12 amino acids. Germline V gene sequence: CDR1 SGHDT, CDR2 YYEEEE. V shed 2 bases and J shed 4 bases, with 6 bases lying between them. CDR3 region: CASSFRSTEAFF. CDR3 nucleotides: TGTGCCAGCAGCTTCCGGAGCACTGAAGCTTTCTTT.

The chain recombines TRBV19 with TRBJ1-1; possible D gene TRBD1, 5 bases. V lost 5 bases and J 3 bases, leaving 13 bases between the germline ends. The CDR3 is 14 residues long. The germline gives CDR1 LNHDA, CDR2 SQIVND (reference sequence). This CDR3 reads CASSEQVVYTEAFF. DNA for the CDR3: TGTGCCAGTAGTGAACAGGTTGTGTACACTGAAGCTTTCTTT.

This clone was counted a single time. V is TRBV6-5 and J is TRBJ2-2; tentatively, D is TRBD1 (8 bases). This CDR3 spans 15 amino acids. Trimming took 8 bases from V and 3 from J, leaving 16 bases between them. Germline V gene sequence: CDR1 MNHEY, CDR2 SVGAGI. The CDR3 sequence: CASSRQGRDTGELFF. For the CDR3, the DNA is TGTGCCAGCTCTAGACAGGGGAGGGACACCGGGGAGCTGTTTTTT.

The gene calls are TRBV5-8 and TRBJ1-1; D gene unclear. Germline V gives CDR1 SGHTS, CDR2 YDEGEE. CDR3 size: 13 residues. Trimming cost V 3 bases and J 6 bases, with 12 bases left between them. CDR3 loop: CASSSYRGSEAFF. The CDR3 region has the DNA TGTGCCAGCAGCTCCTATCGGGGTTCTGAAGCTTTCTTT. Drawing the rest from reference TRBV5-8 and TRBJ1-1, the complete variable domain is EAGVTQSPTHLIKTRGQQATLRCSPISGHTSVYWYQQALGLGLQFLLWYDEGEERNRGNFPPRFSGRQFPNYSSELNVNALELEDSALYLCASSSYRGSEAFFGQGTRLTVV.

The V gene is TRBV18, the J gene TRBJ2-1; 9 bases fit TRBD1. Germline V gene data show CDR1 as KGHSH and CDR2 as LQKENI. The ends lost 3 bases at V and 5 bases at J; junction bases unmatched: 5. The CDR3 has 15 residues. The chain's CDR3 is CASSPPGTGNNEQFF. The DNA of the CDR3 is TGTGCCAGCTCACCTCCCGGGACAGGGAACAATGAGCAGTTCTTC.

The chain is built from TRBV25-1 and TRBJ1-2; tentatively, D is TRBD1 (5 bases). Trimming took off 4 bases at V and 3 bases at J, with 6 bases between the two ends. The CDR3 sequence is 12 residues long. CDR1 and CDR2 from the germline V gene are MGHDK and SYGVNS. The CDR3 bases are TGTGCCAGCAGTGGGACATACTATGGCTACACCTTC. Protein sequence: CASSGTYYGYTF.

CDR3 in amino acids: CAWGGQNTEAFF. The CDR3, as DNA: TGTGCCTGGGGGGGACAGAACACTGAAGCTTTCTTT. The chain couples TRBV30 to TRBJ1-1; perhaps TRBD1 as D (6 bases). This CDR3 is 12 amino acids long. Trimming stripped 5 bases from V and 1 base from J, with 8 bases between. The germline V gene has CDR1 GTSNPN and CDR2 SVGIG (reference sequence). The full variable domain, in which reference TRBV30 and TRBJ1-1 provide the parts outside the CDR3, is SQTIHQWPATLVQPVGSPLSLECTVEGTSNPNLYWYRQAAGRGLQLLFYSVGIGQISSEVPQNLSASRPQDRQFILSSKKLLLSDSGFYLCAWGGQNTEAFFGQGTRLTVV.

This clone appeared once. This rearrangement joins TRBV7-8 to TRBJ1-1; no reliable D call. V dropped 3 bases and J dropped 4 bases, with 6 bases sitting between them. Per the germline V gene, CDR1 is SGHVS and CDR2 is FQNEAQ. The CDR3 totals 12 residues. CDR3 DNA sequence: TGTGCCAGCAGCTTTGATAGCACTGAAGCTTTCTTT. This encodes CASSFDSTEAFF. Full variable domain (missing parts from reference TRBV7-8 and TRBJ1-1): GAGVSQSPRYKVAKRGQDVALRCDPISGHVSLFWYQQALGQGPEFLTYFQNEAQLDKSGLPSDRFFAERPEGSVSTLKIQRTQQEDSAVYLCASSFDSTEAFFGQGTRLTVV.

The chain uses TRBV27 and TRBJ2-1; TRBD2 matches 11 bases. V was pared by 8 bases and J by 9 bases, with 15 bases of the junction left unmatched. Germline V CDR1 and CDR2: MNHEY, SMNVEV (reference sequence). The CDR3 has 16 residues. The CDR3 region is CASGYLSGRAWGEQFF. The DNA of the CDR3 is TGTGCCAGCGGATACCTTAGCGGGAGGGCCTGGGGTGAGCAGTTCTTC.